A single sample is the source of the 29 T cell receptor beta chains below, sequenced in a study of T cell changes during pregnancy in multiple sclerosis. Profiling relied on immunoSEQ multiplex PCR, and the TCRdb table lists in-frame clones only, not all of them. Of approximately 61,000 clones in the sample, approximately 88% were seen once. This sample comprised peripheral blood, obtained in the first trimester of pregnancy. Receptor source: a female donor with multiple sclerosis, enrolled in a pregnancy study.

V and J are TRBV4-1 and TRBJ2-5, with a possible D match to TRBD2 (5 bases). The germline V and J ends were trimmed by 1 base and 1 base, with 10 bases remaining between them. The germline V gene encodes CDR1 MGHRA and CDR2 YSYEKL. This CDR3 spans 15 amino acids. CDR3 loop: CASSQVLDSQETQYF. The DNA for the CDR3 is TGCGCCAGCAGCCAAGTCCTGGACTCCCAAGAGACCCAGTACTTC.

The chain has TRBV18 and TRBJ1-5, with 8 bases identical to TRBD1. The CDR3 runs 17 residues. The germline V gene has CDR1 KGHSH and CDR2 LQKENI. Trimming removed 2 bases from V and 6 bases from J; junction bases left unmatched: 12. CDR3 DNA: TGTGCCAGCTCACCAGCCGGGACAGGTCGAACTGCTCAGCCCCAGCATTTT. The encoded protein is CASSPAGTGRTAQPQHF.

The chain uses TRBV5-1 and TRBJ2-7, with a weak D call TRBD1 (6 bases). Germline V lookup: CDR1 SGHRS, CDR2 YFSETQ. The CDR3 has 13 residues. V was clipped by 2 bases and J by 3 bases, with 9 bases between them. The DNA of the CDR3 is TGCGCCAGCAGCTTCACAGGGAGCTACGAGCAGTACTTC. Protein product: CASSFTGSYEQYF.

The chain couples TRBV29-1 to TRBJ2-7; tentatively, D is TRBD1 (6 bases). Per germline, CDR1 SQVTM and CDR2 ANQGSEA. The CDR3 length is 12 residues. The V end lost 3 bases, the J end lost 3 bases, and 9 bases lay between the germline ends. The DNA of the CDR3 is TGCAGCGTTGAGGACAGAGGCTACGAGCAGTACTTC. Translated: CSVEDRGYEQYF.

Only one count was recorded for this clone. This chain uses TRBV5-4 with TRBJ1-1, with D perhaps TRBD1 (6 bases). The CDR3 length is 13 residues. From germline, CDR1 is SGHNT and CDR2 YYREEE (reference sequence). V shed 4 bases and J shed 5 bases, with 12 bases lying between them. The chain's CDR3 is CASSPWGRTEAFF. The CDR3 DNA reads as TGTGCCAGCAGCCCCTGGGGGCGGACTGAAGCTTTCTTT.

This clone was seen once. The CDR3 DNA follows: TGTGCCACCCAGTTAGACAGCAACACCGGGGAGCTGTTTTTT. Translating gives CATQLDSNTGELFF. This sequence joins TRBV19 and TRBJ2-2; D might be TRBD1 (5 bases). Trimming removed 10 bases at V and 2 bases at J, with 14 bases between. CDR3 size: 14 residues. Germline V gene sequence: CDR1 LNHDA, CDR2 SQIVND (reference sequence).

The chain joins TRBV28 to TRBJ2-7; D gene unclear. The CDR3 sequence is 14 residues long. The V and J ends lost 5 bases and 5 bases respectively, with 16 bases between them. Germline assignment: CDR1 MDHEN and CDR2 SYDVKM. The CDR3 coding sequence is TGTGCCAGCAGTCCCGCTAGTTCTGTCGACGAGCAGTACTTC. Its protein is CASSPASSVDEQYF.

The J gene is TRBJ2-1, the V gene TRBV2; TRBD1 is a possible D gene (6 bases). CDR3 length: 14 residues. The germline CDR1 and CDR2 sequences are SNHLY and FYNNEI. V was shortened by 9 bases and J by 5 bases, with 17 bases between the two germline ends. In DNA, the CDR3 is TGTGCCAGTGGAGTGGGGGCCGCCGACAATGAGCAGTTCTTC. It specifies CASGVGAADNEQFF.

The genes are TRBV27 and TRBJ2-7; 11 bases line up with TRBD2. Germline V CDR1 and CDR2: MNHEY, SMNVEV (reference sequence). After removal of 5 bases from V and 2 bases from J, the junction contained 8 bases not matched to a gene. CDR3 size: 16 residues. The CDR3 sequence is CASSPASGRRTYEQYF. CDR3 DNA: TGTGCCAGCAGTCCTGCTAGCGGGAGGCGTACCTACGAGCAGTACTTC.

The V gene is TRBV5-6, the J gene TRBJ2-1; 8 bases are shared with TRBD1. CDR3 length: 15 residues. CDR1 is SGHDT, CDR2 YYEEEE, per germline. J gave up 2 bases and V 0 bases, and 1 base lay outside the gene matches. The CDR3 DNA reads as TGTGCCAGCAGCTTGGGACAGGGGACCTACAATGAGCAGTTCTTC. Its translation: CASSLGQGTYNEQFF.

The J gene is TRBJ1-2, the V gene TRBV29-1; 7 nucleotides match TRBD1. This CDR3 has 12 amino acids. Trimming at V came to 7 bases and at J to 3 bases, leaving 5 bases not matched to a gene. CDR1 is SQVTM, CDR2 ANQGSEA, per germline. The CDR3, as DNA: TGCAGCGCACACGGGACAGACTATGGCTACACCTTC. Translating it yields CSAHGTDYGYTF.

The rearrangement joins TRBV18 to TRBJ1-1, with D perhaps matching TRBD1 (6 bases). This CDR3 spans 13 amino acids. The germline CDR1 and CDR2 sequences are KGHSH and LQKENI. Trimming pared 9 bases from V and 0 bases from J, leaving 11 bases between. The CDR3, as DNA: TGTGCCAGTCTTACAGGGATGAACACTGAAGCTTTCTTT. Residues: CASLTGMNTEAFF.

The V call is TRBV5-6, the J call TRBJ2-7; TRBD2 matches 8 bases. J lost 1 base, V lost 5 bases, and 8 bases had no gene match. Germline V lookup: CDR1 SGHDT, CDR2 YYEEEE. CDR3 size: 15 residues. The CDR3 nucleotides are TGTGCCAGCAGTCAGCAAAGCGGGGGTTCCTACGAGCAGTACTTC. Protein product: CASSQQSGGSYEQYF. The entire variable domain, with the rest obtained from reference TRBV5-6 and TRBJ2-7, is as follows: DAGVTQSPTHLIKTRGQQVTLRCSPKSGHDTVSWYQQALGQGPQFIFQYYEEEERQRGNFPDRFSGHQFPNYSSELNVNALLLGDSALYLCASSQQSGGSYEQYFGPGTRLTVT.

V and J are TRBV9 and TRBJ2-1, with TRBD2 matching over 9 bases. V dropped 0 bases and J dropped 7; count of bases not matched to a gene: 8. The germline V gene has CDR1 SGDLS and CDR2 YYNGEE. The CDR3 has 16 residues. CDR3 residues: CASSVEGAGGRNEQFF. The CDR3 bases are TGTGCCAGCAGCGTAGAAGGAGCGGGAGGTCGGAATGAGCAGTTCTTC.

This clone was observed once. The J gene is TRBJ2-1, the V gene TRBV19; D is possibly TRBD2 (6 bases). The V and J ends lost 4 bases and 0 bases respectively, with 13 bases between them. The CDR3 length is 16 residues. Germline loops: CDR1 LNHDA, CDR2 SQIVND (reference sequence). The CDR3 region is CASSSGIGSSYNEQFF. The CDR3 bases are TGTGCCAGTAGTAGCGGGATCGGTAGCTCCTACAATGAGCAGTTCTTC.

The gene calls are TRBV10-2 and TRBJ2-3; TRBD2 aligns across 8 bases. This CDR3 comprises 15 residues. J was trimmed by 2 bases and V by 7 bases; bases with no gene match: 8. Germline lookup yields CDR1 WSHSY and CDR2 SAAADI. This CDR3 is CASTRVAGFTDTQYF. Written as DNA, the CDR3 is TGCGCCAGCACCCGGGTAGCGGGATTCACAGATACGCAGTATTTT.

There are a few counts of this clone. The rearrangement links TRBV30 to TRBJ1-4; no clear D gene. The CDR3 runs 15 residues. Looked up from germline, CDR1 is GTSNPN and CDR2 is SVGIG (reference sequence). V was trimmed by 2 bases and J by 0 bases, leaving 10 bases between them. The DNA of the CDR3 is TGTGCCTGGAGTTACGGGAGAGCAACTAATGAAAAACTGTTTTTT. It is translated as CAWSYGRATNEKLFF. The complete variable domain, with remaining parts taken from reference TRBV30 and TRBJ1-4, reads SQTIHQWPATLVQPVGSPLSLECTVEGTSNPNLYWYRQAAGRGLQLLFYSVGIGQISSEVPQNLSASRPQDRQFILSSKKLLLSDSGFYLCAWSYGRATNEKLFFGSGTQLSVL.

This chain joins TRBV7-2 and TRBJ1-1; maybe TRBD1 (6 bases). In germline, CDR1 is SGHTA, CDR2 FQGNSA. Trimming left V 3 bases short and J 1 base short, with 12 bases between. The CDR3 loop spans 15 amino acids. In DNA form, the CDR3 reads TGTGCCAGCAGCTTCGCAGGGGTGGGGAACACTGAAGCTTTCTTT. Its translation: CASSFAGVGNTEAFF.

The V and J genes are TRBV27 and TRBJ2-1; 12 bases agree with TRBD1. Trimming took 7 bases from V and 8 from J; bases not matched to a gene: 9. The germline CDR1 and CDR2 sequences are MNHEY and SMNVEV (reference sequence). The CDR3 has 15 amino acids. The CDR3 DNA reads as TGTGCCAGCATCCCCGGGACAGGGGGCAAAGATGAGCAGTTCTTC. It is translated as CASIPGTGGKDEQFF.

This rearrangement joins TRBV4-2 to TRBJ2-3, with D perhaps TRBD2 (6 bases). Per germline, CDR1 LGHNA and CDR2 YNFKEQ. V lost 0 bases, J lost 5 bases, and 9 bases lay in between. The CDR3 contains 14 residues. In DNA, the CDR3 is TGTGCCAGCAGCCAAGAGGAGGGGAGAGATACGCAGTATTTT. Amino acids: CASSQEEGRDTQYF.

The chain has TRBV7-9 and TRBJ2-7, with TRBD2 matching over 8 bases. CDR3 length equals 15 residues. Trimming removed 5 bases from V and 6 bases from J; junction bases left unmatched: 12. Germline lookup yields CDR1 SEHNR and CDR2 FQNEAQ (reference sequence). This CDR3 is CASSLRLASIPEQYF. The CDR3 region has the DNA TGTGCCAGCAGCCTCAGACTAGCGTCCATCCCCGAGCAGTACTTC.

V usage is TRBV19 and J usage is TRBJ1-4; D is unclear. This CDR3 contains 18 residues. Between the trimmed V and J ends, which lost 2 bases and 4 bases, there was a span of 20 bases. Germline CDR1 and CDR2: LNHDA and SQIVND (reference sequence). The DNA for the CDR3 is TGTGCCAGTAGTATACTGCGGCAGAACCCGCTCGGTAATGAAAAACTGTTTTTT. It specifies CASSILRQNPLGNEKLFF. The variable domain in full, completed from reference TRBV19 and TRBJ1-4, reads DGGITQSPKYLFRKEGQNVTLSCEQNLNHDAMYWYRQDPGQGLRLIYYSQIVNDFQKGDIAEGYSVSREKKESFPLTVTSAQKNPTAFYLCASSILRQNPLGNEKLFFGSGTQLSVL.

The chain employs TRBV27 and TRBJ2-1; the D gene is possibly TRBD2 (6 bases). Germline V gene data show CDR1 as MNHEY and CDR2 as SMNVEV (reference sequence). V was pared by 3 bases and J by 0 bases, with 9 bases between. CDR3 length: 15 residues. CDR3 region: CASSLTRSSYNEQFF. CDR3 in DNA: TGTGCCAGCAGTTTGACTAGGAGCTCCTACAATGAGCAGTTCTTC.

V is TRBV5-1 and J is TRBJ2-2; TRBD2 is a possible D gene (6 bases). This CDR3 is 13 amino acids long. The V end was cut by 1 base, the J end by 10 bases, with 11 bases between. CDR1 is SGHRS and CDR2 is YFSETQ in the germline V gene. The CDR3 region has the DNA TGCGCCAGCAGCTTGCTGACTAGTGAGGAGCTGTTTTTT. It encodes CASSLLTSEELFF.

This clone was recorded only once. V gene TRBV7-4 combines with J gene TRBJ2-2, with TRBD2 identical over 9 bases. Germline V gene sequence: CDR1 SGHVT, CDR2 SQSDAQ. CDR3 length equals 18 residues. V was pared by 1 base and J by 0 bases, with 6 bases of the junction left unmatched. CDR3 nucleotides: TGTGCCAGCAGCTTAGATAGCGGGAGAAAATCGAACACCGGGGAGCTGTTTTTT. Its translation is CASSLDSGRKSNTGELFF.

This chain connects TRBV27 to TRBJ2-2; 7 nucleotides line up with TRBD1. The CDR3 is 14 residues long. Losses at the gene ends were 5 bases for V and 6 bases for J; bases not matched to a gene: 6. Germline CDR1 and CDR2: MNHEY and SMNVEV (reference sequence). The CDR3 protein is CASSLKQGSGELFF. The CDR3 nucleotides are TGTGCCAGCAGTCTAAAACAGGGGTCCGGGGAGCTGTTTTTT.

This sequence joins TRBV23-1 and TRBJ2-1; 7 bases align to TRBD2. TRBV23-1 is an ORF, and what it does is uncertain. Trimming cost V 2 bases and J 14 bases; bases outside gene matches: 6. The CDR3 is 12 amino acids. CDR3 sequence (DNA): TGCGCCAGCAGTCAAGAAGGCGGGAGCAAGTTCTTC. This sequence encodes CASSQEGGSKFF.

The CDR3 nucleotides read TGTGCCAGCACCAAGACTAGCGAGGAGACCCAGTACTTC. Encoded protein: CASTKTSEETQYF. The rearrangement joins TRBV28 to TRBJ2-5; 8 bases are shared with TRBD2. The CDR3 is 13 amino acids. The ends lost 7 bases at V and 5 bases at J; junction bases unmatched: 6. The germline V gene has CDR1 MDHEN and CDR2 SYDVKM.

This chain joins TRBV30 and TRBJ2-3, with D tentatively TRBD2 (5 bases). The length of the CDR3 is 16 residues. Trimming took off 0 bases at V and 0 bases at J, with 13 bases between the two ends. CDR1 GTSNPN and CDR2 SVGIG come from the germline V gene (reference sequence). The CDR3 spells CAWSVDYQYSTDTQYF. CDR3 nucleotides: TGTGCCTGGAGTGTAGACTATCAATATAGCACAGATACGCAGTATTTT.